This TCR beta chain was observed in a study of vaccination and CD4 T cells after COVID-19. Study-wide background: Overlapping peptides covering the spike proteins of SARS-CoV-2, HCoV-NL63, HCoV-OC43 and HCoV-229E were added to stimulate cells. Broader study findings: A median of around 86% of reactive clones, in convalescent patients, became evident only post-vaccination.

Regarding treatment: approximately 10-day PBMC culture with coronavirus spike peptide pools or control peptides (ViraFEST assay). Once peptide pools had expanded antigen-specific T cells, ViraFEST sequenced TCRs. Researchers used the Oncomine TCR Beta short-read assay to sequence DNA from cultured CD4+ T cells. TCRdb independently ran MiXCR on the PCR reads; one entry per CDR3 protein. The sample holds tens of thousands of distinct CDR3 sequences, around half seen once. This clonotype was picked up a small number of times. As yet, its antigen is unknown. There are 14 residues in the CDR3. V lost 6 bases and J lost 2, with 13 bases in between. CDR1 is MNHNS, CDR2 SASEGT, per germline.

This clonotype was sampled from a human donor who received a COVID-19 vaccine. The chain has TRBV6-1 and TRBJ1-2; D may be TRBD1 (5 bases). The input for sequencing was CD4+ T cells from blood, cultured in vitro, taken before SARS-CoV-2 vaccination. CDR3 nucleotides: TGTGCCAGCAGCGACCCCACAGGAAACTATGGCTACACCTTC. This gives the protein CASSDPTGNYGYTF.